The 5 T cell receptor beta chains below were found in one sample sequenced in a study of technical replicates of blood from several donors. Measured with immunoSEQ multiplex PCR; TCRdb has only the in-frame clones, and not every one. Of 75,000 to 90,000 clones in the sample, roughly 97% were seen once. The sample taken for sequencing was T cells isolated from PBMCs. These receptors all come from a human donor in good health.

J is TRBJ2-2 and V is TRBV30; TRBD1 aligns across 7 bases. The CDR3 length is 12 residues. Germline CDR1 and CDR2: GTSNPN and SVGIG (reference sequence). Trimming at V came to 5 bases and at J to 4 bases, leaving 1 base not matched to a gene. The CDR3 sequence is CAWSGGTGELFF. CDR3 DNA: TGTGCCTGGTCAGGGGGCACCGGGGAGCTGTTTTTT.

The chain employs TRBV30 and TRBJ1-2; a weak D match, TRBD1 (5 bases). The CDR3 contains 17 residues. Germline loops: CDR1 GTSNPN, CDR2 SVGIG (reference sequence). The V end was cut by 2 bases, the J end by 3 bases, with 22 bases between. The CDR3 spells CAWSNTGFSGEYYGYTF. The CDR3 DNA reads TGTGCCTGGAGTAATACTGGTTTTTCGGGGGAATACTATGGCTACACCTTC.

V gene TRBV2 combines with J gene TRBJ1-1; D gene ambiguous. Looked up from germline, CDR1 is SNHLY and CDR2 is FYNNEI. The V end was cut by 6 bases, the J end by 5 bases, with 13 bases between. CDR3 length equals 13 residues. CDR3 in DNA: TGTGCCAGCAGCCGGTCGGGTATAACTGAAGCTTTCTTT. This sequence encodes CASSRSGITEAFF.

The chain joins TRBV23-1 to TRBJ1-1; no clear D gene. TRBV23-1 is an ORF; its function is uncertain. This CDR3 spans 11 amino acids. Trimming stripped 8 bases from V and 9 bases from J, with 13 bases between. CDR3 protein: CASESRCKAFF. The CDR3 nucleotides read TGCGCCAGCGAGTCGAGGTGTAAAGCTTTCTTT.

The chain joins TRBV9 to TRBJ2-7, with 7 positions matching TRBD1. Germline V lookup: CDR1 SGDLS, CDR2 YYNGEE. There are 13 residues in the CDR3. V lost 6 bases and J lost 1; bases outside the gene matches: 4. CDR3 nucleotides: TGTGCCAGCAACCCGACAGGGTCCTACGAGCAGTACTTC. This sequence encodes CASNPTGSYEQYF.